The rows below give T cell receptor beta chains drawn from one sample of a study of blood T cells in healthy people across ages. TCRdb reanalysed the 5' RACE reads using MiXCR and keeps one entry per CDR3 protein. The repertoire has 1.5 million to 2 million distinct CDR3 sequences, 40% to 55% of them found once; the top ten carry more than 2%. The sequenced sample was blood. These receptor sequences come from a woman aged 40 to 55 in good health. Each CDR3 is given with its conserved first and last residue. A D gene is named only where the DNA matches it firmly. Not all rows give a size; the values are once, few, many and, for expanded clones, a class.

>TRBJ2-1|16|TRBV5-1|NA|few
CASSANVGAPGNEQFF
TGCGCCAGCAGCGCTAACGTGGGGGCCCCCGGCAATGAGCAGTTCTTC
>TRBJ2-7|15|TRBV7-2|NA|NA
CASSLAQATAYEQYF
TGTGCCAGCAGCTTAGCGCAGGCGACCGCCTACGAGCAGTACTTC
>TRBJ2-3|12|TRBV6-5|TRBD2|NA
CASRGGWDTQYF
TGTGCCAGCAGGGGGGGGTGGGATACGCAGTATTTT
>TRBJ2-5|14|TRBV20-1|NA|NA
CSAVVVGVQETQYF
TGCAGTGCTGTAGTAGTAGGGGTTCAAGAGACCCAGTACTTC
>TRBJ1-5|15|TRBV6-1|NA|NA
CASSETGYSNQPQHF
TGTGCCAGCAGTGAAACGGGGTATAGCAATCAGCCCCAGCATTTT
>TRBJ2-7|15|TRBV7-2|NA|NA
CASSLDTGPSGEQYF
TGTGCCAGCAGCTTAGATACAGGGCCATCGGGAGAGCAGTACTTC
>TRBJ2-5|16|TRBV12-3/TRBV12-4|TRBD2|few
CASSLKSGGVQETQYF
TGTGCCAGCAGTTTGAAGAGCGGGGGGGTTCAAGAGACCCAGTACTTC
>TRBJ2-1|15|TRBV5-5|TRBD2|NA
CASSHSGTRESEQFF
TGTGCCAGCAGCCATTCCGGGACTAGGGAGTCAGAGCAGTTCTTC
>TRBJ2-3|14|TRBV6-1|NA|few
CASSARLAPDTQYF
TGTGCCAGCAGTGCTAGGCTAGCTCCAGATACGCAGTATTTT
>TRBJ2-1|13|TRBV7-2|NA|NA
CASSLETRNEQFF
TGTGCCAGCAGCTTAGAAACTAGGAATGAGCAGTTCTTC
>TRBJ2-1|13|TRBV12-3/TRBV12-4|TRBD2|NA
CASSGLEGGEQFF
TGTGCCAGCAGCGGACTAGAGGGCGGTGAGCAGTTCTTC
>TRBJ2-7|16|TRBV6-2/TRBV6-3|NA|few
CASSYGTGTEQDEQYF
TGTGCCAGCAGTTACGGCACTGGGACGGAACAAGACGAGCAGTACTTC
>TRBJ1-6|14|TRBV6-5|TRBD1|NA
CASSRDRDRSPLHF
TGTGCCAGCAGTAGGGACAGGGATCGGTCACCCCTCCACTTT
>TRBJ2-7|16|TRBV20-1|TRBD2|NA
CSASGPGRVRTYEQYF
TGCAGTGCTAGTGGCCCTGGGAGGGTTAGAACCTACGAGCAGTACTTC
>TRBJ2-5|15|TRBV6-5|TRBD2|NA
CASSNLAGGLETQYF
TGTGCCAGCAGCAACCTAGCGGGGGGGCTCGAGACCCAGTACTTC
>TRBJ2-6|20|TRBV12-3/TRBV12-4|NA|NA
CASSLNPAHNRRAGANVLTF
TGTGCCAGCAGTTTAAATCCGGCACACAACAGGAGAGCTGGGGCCAACGTCCTGACTTTC
>TRBJ2-1|16|TRBV5-1|NA|NA
CASSLKEQGVGVEQFF
TGCGCCAGCAGCTTGAAGGAACAGGGTGTGGGAGTTGAGCAGTTCTTC
>TRBJ1-2|16|TRBV7-9|NA|NA
CASSLLLGTTNYGYTF
TGTGCCAGCAGCTTATTACTGGGGACTACTAACTATGGCTACACCTTC
>TRBJ2-1|14|TRBV3-1|TRBD2|NA
CASSQDSGGWEQFF
TGTGCCAGCAGCCAAGATTCGGGGGGTTGGGAGCAGTTCTTC
>TRBJ1-2|12|TRBV7-2|NA|few
CASSLSHAGYTF
TGTGCCAGCAGCTTATCCCATGCTGGCTACACCTTC
>TRBJ2-5|19|TRBV4-2|TRBD2|NA
CASSQEWGLAGGSGETQYF
TGTGCCAGCAGCCAAGAATGGGGACTAGCGGGGGGATCTGGGGAGACCCAGTACTTC
>TRBJ2-7|12|TRBV6-6|NA|few
CAIQQDSYEQYF
TGTGCCATACAACAGGATTCCTACGAGCAGTACTTC
>TRBJ1-1|14|TRBV28|NA|NA
CASSSQFMNTEAFF
TGTGCCAGCAGTAGTCAATTCATGAACACTGAAGCTTTCTTT
>TRBJ1-2|12|TRBV28|NA|NA
CASIEGGDGYTF
TGTGCCAGCATAGAGGGGGGGGATGGCTACACCTTC